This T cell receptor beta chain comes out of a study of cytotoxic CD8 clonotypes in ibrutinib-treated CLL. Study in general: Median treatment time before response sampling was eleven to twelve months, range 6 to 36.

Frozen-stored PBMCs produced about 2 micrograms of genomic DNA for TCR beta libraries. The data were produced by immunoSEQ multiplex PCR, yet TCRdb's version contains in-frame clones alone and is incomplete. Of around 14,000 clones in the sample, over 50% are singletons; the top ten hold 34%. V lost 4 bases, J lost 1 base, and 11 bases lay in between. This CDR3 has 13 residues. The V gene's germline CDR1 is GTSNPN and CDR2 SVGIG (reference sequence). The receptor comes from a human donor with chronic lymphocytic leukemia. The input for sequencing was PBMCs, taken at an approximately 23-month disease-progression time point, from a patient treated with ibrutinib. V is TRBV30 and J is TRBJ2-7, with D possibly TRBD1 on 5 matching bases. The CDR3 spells CAWKAGPSYEQYF. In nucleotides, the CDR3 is TGTGCCTGGAAGGCAGGGCCATCCTACGAGCAGTACTTC.